A selection of T cell receptor beta chains follows, all from one sample in a study of identical twins. TCRdb independently ran MiXCR on the 5' RACE reads; one entry per CDR3 protein. The table lists 1.5 million to 2 million distinct CDR3 sequences, around 29% of them singletons, with 0.25% to 0.3% in the top ten. Material: cord blood. The receptors were gathered from a newborn girl in good health. Each CDR3 is given without its conserved first and last residue.

v_call cdr3_length cdr3_aa
TRBV7-2 12 ASRLAPSSYEQY
TRBV28 13 ASSPGRWIRETQY
TRBV20-1 12 SAWNSGRTDTQY
TRBV9 12 ASSRTGVNEKLF
TRBV6-1 13 ASSDKAGGNQPQH
TRBV12-3/TRBV12-4 10 TSSLQRNGYT
TRBV20-1 11 SGNSRGSGELF
TRBV28 12 ASSLKPASWGYT
TRBV12-3/TRBV12-4 14 ASSMATSAPQETQY
TRBV15 12 ATSREAVNAEAF
TRBV20-1 11 SAKRTGRETQY
TRBV12-3/TRBV12-4 14 ASSLGDRAVDQPQH
TRBV5-1 13 ASSLDVGTYNEQF
TRBV20-1 13 SANGRGGGVDTQY
TRBV30 13 AWSVPLLSALVQY
TRBV29-1 14 SVGRGQGRPTDTQY
TRBV28 11 APRQLSSYEQY
TRBV7-2 12 ASSPRTGHYGYT
TRBV5-1 12 ASSLASFADTQY
TRBV6-4 11 ASSDPQGGGYT
TRBV18 13 ASSPRGAAGSPLH
TRBV20-1 11 RAMATAKNIQY
TRBV10-3 12 AIRGTGESYEQY
TRBV20-1 13 SGSRRGQGSHEQY
TRBV28 12 ASSPGVSGNEQF
TRBV28 12 ASSTWTGATEAF
TRBV4-1 17 ASSQARGPLSSGANVLT
TRBV7-4 14 ASSFWRASSYNEQF
TRBV20-1 12 SARNWGPGDTQY
TRBV10-3 12 AIGRQGLNTEAF
TRBV5-1 12 ATSTGGLNTEAF
TRBV18 14 ASSPSLGPHYNEQF
TRBV5-1 13 ASSLWDRDYNEQY
TRBV4-2 14 ASSPFEVRANTEAF
TRBV2 13 ASSEDRSSTDTQY
TRBV29-1 15 SVERGQHSRSYNEQF
TRBV24-1 11 ATRTGQGDTQY
TRBV10-3 10 AIRTANYGYT
TRBV28 10 ASSIRRYEQY
TRBV9 13 ASSSLAGGPDERF
TRBV12-3/TRBV12-4 14 ASRRDLRSSYNEQF
TRBV20-1 13 SATIYPGAKETQY
TRBV2 11 ASSALPGDGYT
TRBV18 12 ASSPLGSDQPQH
TRBV7-6 13 ASSLALGGPDTQY
TRBV20-1 12 SARGAAWGNEQF
TRBV10-3 11 AISEPRGRGYT
TRBV3-1 16 ASSHRLAGGLTYNEQY